A single sample is the source of the 32 T cell receptor beta chains below, sequenced in a study of T cells in Graves' hyperthyroidism and ophthalmopathy. Amplification of TCR beta CDR3 regions was performed using RNA transcripts as template. RT-PCR in the first round (using the HTBI primer set) targeted the TCR CDR3. TCRdb reanalysed the multiplex PCR reads using MiXCR and keeps one entry per CDR3 protein. The sample has some 490,000 distinct CDR3 sequences; about 20% are singletons. The material sequenced was blood. Receptors were obtained from a woman in her 70s with Graves' ophthalmopathy.

This clonotype was detected many times. The V call is TRBV12-5, the J call TRBJ1-1, with D hard to call. V was cut by 7 bases and J by 1 base, with 13 bases left in between. The germline V gene has CDR1 LGHNT and CDR2 FRNRAP. This CDR3 has 14 amino acids. This chain's CDR3 is CASAQSAWNTEAFF. CDR3 nucleotide sequence: TGTGCTAGTGCCCAATCGGCTTGGAACACTGAAGCTTTCTTT.

This clonotype was counted ten times or more. The rearrangement joins TRBV28 to TRBJ2-5; a possible D gene is TRBD2 (6 bases). The V end lost 6 bases, the J end lost 3 bases, and 11 bases lay between the germline ends. Germline CDR1 and CDR2: MDHEN and SYDVKM. CDR3 length: 13 residues. As DNA, the CDR3 is TGTGCCAGCAGAGGGACGGGGGAAGAGACCCAGTACTTC. Protein product: CASRGTGEETQYF.

This clonotype was seen at least ten times. The gene calls are TRBV20-1 and TRBJ1-2; the match to TRBD1 covers 8 bases. The CDR3 covers 14 residues. Trimming took 4 bases from V and 3 from J; bases not matched to a gene: 7. Per germline, CDR1 DFQATT and CDR2 SNEGSKA (reference sequence). CDR3 bases: TGCAGTGCTACCTACCCAGGGGGCGACTATGGCTACACCTTC. Protein: CSATYPGGDYGYTF.

This clonotype was recorded a few times. The gene calls are TRBV7-8 and TRBJ1-2; maybe TRBD1 (6 bases). Trimming left V 5 bases short and J 0 bases short, with 13 bases between. Looked up from germline, CDR1 is SGHVS and CDR2 is FQNEAQ. CDR3 length equals 15 residues. CDR3 sequence reads: CASSQRWTANYGYTF. CDR3 nucleotide sequence: TGTGCCAGCAGCCAGAGATGGACAGCTAACTATGGCTACACCTTC.

This clonotype was picked up many times. V and J are TRBV2 and TRBJ2-7; D is unclear. CDR1 is SNHLY, CDR2 FYNNEI, per germline. Trimming left V 6 bases short and J 3 bases short, with 12 bases between. The CDR3 spans 13 residues. The CDR3 coding sequence is TGTGCCAGCAGCAACCAGGATGGCTACGAGCAGTACTTC. This codes for CASSNQDGYEQYF.

The chain carries TRBV28 and TRBJ1-6; possibly TRBD1 for D (5 bases). The germline V gene has CDR1 MDHEN and CDR2 SYDVKM. This CDR3 has 14 residues. Trimming cost V 5 bases and J 9 bases, with 14 bases left between them. In DNA, the CDR3 is TGTGCCAGCAGTCCGCCAGGGTTCGGTTCACCCCTCCACTTT. Translated, it gives CASSPPGFGSPLHF.

This clonotype was observed a handful of times. This chain uses TRBV14 with TRBJ2-1; D is possibly TRBD1 or TRBD2 (5 bases each). Germline V gene lookup returns CDR1 SGHDN and CDR2 FVKESK. V lost 0 bases and J lost 4, with 13 bases in between. This CDR3 is built from 16 residues. In nucleotides, the CDR3 is TGTGCCAGCAGCCAAGATATAGGGACCATATACAATGAGCAGTTCTTC. It specifies CASSQDIGTIYNEQFF.

This clonotype was counted only a few times. The rearrangement joins TRBV12-5 to TRBJ2-1; D remains unclear. V lost 1 base and J 9 bases, leaving 10 bases between the germline ends. The germline V gene has CDR1 LGHNT and CDR2 FRNRAP. The CDR3 is 13 amino acids. CDR3 nucleotide sequence: TGTGCTAGTGGTTTGGCAAACTACGTTGAGCAGTTCTTC. It is translated as CASGLANYVEQFF.

This chain links TRBV28 with TRBJ2-6; no definite D call. This CDR3 contains 12 residues. Looked up from germline, CDR1 is MDHEN and CDR2 is SYDVKM. The V end lost 8 bases, the J end lost 1 base, and 3 bases lay between the germline ends. The CDR3 loop reads CASLSGANVLTF. The CDR3 nucleotides read TGTGCCAGCCTTTCTGGGGCCAACGTCCTGACTTTC.

J is TRBJ1-2 and V is TRBV28; D gene unclear. Germline V CDR1 and CDR2: MDHEN, SYDVKM. This CDR3 spans 13 amino acids. Trimming stripped 5 bases from V and 6 bases from J, with 13 bases between. DNA of the CDR3: TGTGCCAGCAGTAGAGGTCCCTGGGATGGCTACACCTTC. As protein: CASSRGPWDGYTF.

This chain connects TRBV29-1 to TRBJ1-5; 7 bases agree with TRBD1. J gave up 4 bases and V 5 bases, and 8 bases lay outside the gene matches. Germline CDR1 reads SQVTM; CDR2 reads ANQGSEA. The CDR3 runs to 14 residues. CDR3 bases: TGCAGCGTTAGTCGGGACAGAATAAATCAGCCCCAGCATTTT. This codes for CSVSRDRINQPQHF.

The CDR3 coding sequence is TGTGCCAGTAGTTTCCTAGCGTACACCGGGGAGCTGTTTTTT. This gives the protein CASSFLAYTGELFF. The chain combines TRBV19 with TRBJ2-2; D possibly corresponds to TRBD2 (6 bases). CDR3 length equals 14 residues. V was trimmed by 5 bases and J by 3 bases, leaving 10 bases between them. Germline loops: CDR1 LNHDA, CDR2 SQIVND (reference sequence).

V usage is TRBV5-1 and J usage is TRBJ1-3, with unresolved D. The V end lost 4 bases, the J end lost 3 bases, and 17 bases lay between the germline ends. Germline V gene data show CDR1 as SGHRS and CDR2 as YFSETQ. This CDR3 is 16 amino acids long. CDR3 nucleotide sequence: TGCGCCAGCAGCCTAACTTCGGGCAGGAATGGAAACACCATATATTTT. Translation: CASSLTSGRNGNTIYF.

There are a few counts of this clonotype. The rearrangement uses TRBV7-3 and TRBJ2-1, with D unresolved. V was shortened by 1 base and J by 7 bases, with 11 bases between the two germline ends. The CDR3 spans 14 residues. Germline V gene sequence: CDR1 SGHTA, CDR2 FQGTGA. DNA for the CDR3: TGTGCCAGCAGCTTAAATCTCCGATATAATGAGCAGTTCTTC. Protein: CASSLNLRYNEQFF.

V gene TRBV6-2 or TRBV6-3 combines with J gene TRBJ2-7; D possibly matches TRBD1 or TRBD2 (5 bases each). The CDR3 length is 16 residues. Trimming pared 1 base from V and 6 bases from J, leaving 19 bases between. Germline V gene lookup returns CDR1 MNHEY and CDR2 SVGEGT. CDR3 in amino acids: CASSYWKPGPVREQYF. The CDR3 DNA reads TGTGCCAGCAGTTACTGGAAACCGGGACCAGTGCGCGAGCAGTACTTC.

At least ten counts were recorded for this clonotype. The rearrangement joins TRBV2 to TRBJ2-7; D might be TRBD1 (6 bases). The V end lost 6 bases, the J end lost 2 bases, and 11 bases lay between the germline ends. In germline, CDR1 is SNHLY, CDR2 FYNNEI. The length of the CDR3 is 13 residues. The CDR3 sequence is CASREDSTYEQYF. In DNA form, the CDR3 reads TGTGCCAGCAGGGAGGACAGCACCTACGAGCAGTACTTC.

In its sample, this clonotype was seen a few times. The chain combines TRBV11-2 with TRBJ2-3; D uncertain. Trimming left V 8 bases short and J 0 bases short, with 15 bases between. This CDR3 comprises 15 residues. The germline CDR1 and CDR2 sequences are SGHAT and FQNNGV. CDR3 sequence (DNA): TGTGCCAGCTCTTTCCACCGGGTCAGCACAGATACGCAGTATTTT. This encodes CASSFHRVSTDTQYF.

This clonotype has at least ten counts. A read error may account for a junction end that differs from germline. The chain joins TRBV14 to TRBJ1-1; possible D gene TRBD1, 5 bases. This CDR3 contains 15 residues. Germline V gene lookup returns CDR1 SGHDN and CDR2 FVKESK. The CDR3, as DNA: TGTGCCAGCAGCCTCGGGGGAGGAAGGAACGCTGAAGCTTTCTTT. Encoded protein: CASSLGGGRNAEAFF.

This clonotype was counted a single time. The chain employs TRBV30 and TRBJ1-2; 9 nucleotides align to TRBD1. The CDR3 is 14 residues long. Germline-derived CDR1 and CDR2 are GTSNPN and SVGIG (reference sequence). V shed 4 bases and J 7 bases; nucleotides not matched to a gene: 10. In DNA form, the CDR3 reads TGTGCCTGGATAGGAACAGGGGGCTCGAGTGGCTACACCTTC. As protein: CAWIGTGGSSGYTF.

This clonotype was counted ten times or more. The chain combines TRBV30 with TRBJ1-1; D gene unclear. Germline V gene sequence: CDR1 GTSNPN, CDR2 SVGIG (reference sequence). Trimming removed 0 bases at V and 3 bases at J, with 8 bases between. The CDR3 loop spans 13 amino acids. The chain's CDR3 is CAWSVYSDTEAFF. DNA for the CDR3: TGTGCCTGGAGTGTATATTCGGACACTGAAGCTTTCTTT.

Comments on this clonotype: The final CDR3 position lacks the conserved phenylalanine or tryptophan, pointing to a likely read error. The rearrangement joins TRBV24-1 to TRBJ2-1, with TRBD2 identical over 10 bases. This CDR3 has 17 residues. V lost 5 bases to trimming and J lost 0 bases; unmatched junction nucleotides: 6. Germline CDR1 reads KGHDR; CDR2 reads SFDVKD. Here the CDR3 reads CATSGLAGGSSYNEQFL. The CDR3 nucleotides are TGTGCCACCAGTGGATTAGCGGGAGGCTCCTCCTACAATGAGCAGTTCCTC.

This chain's CDR3 is CASSSDYDNEQFF. The CDR3 nucleotides read TGTGCCAGCAGTTCCGACTACGACAATGAGCAGTTCTTC. The chain has TRBV12-3 or TRBV12-4 and TRBJ2-1; tentative D call: TRBD2 (5 bases). Trimming removed 4 bases at V and 5 bases at J, with 9 bases between. CDR3 length: 13 amino acids.

This clonotype was picked up a small number of times. The chain is built from TRBV5-4 and TRBJ2-3; D ambiguous. The CDR3 runs to 13 residues. Trimming cost V 3 bases and J 7 bases, with 12 bases left between them. In germline, CDR1 is SGHNT, CDR2 YYREEE (reference sequence). The CDR3 DNA sequence: TGTGCCAGCAGCTCCCCCGGGCTGAATACGCAGTATTTT. It codes for CASSSPGLNTQYF. Full variable domain (missing parts from reference TRBV5-4 and TRBJ2-3): ETGVTQSPTHLIKTRGQQVTLRCSSQSGHNTVSWYQQALGQGPQFIFQYYREEENGRGNFPPRFSGLQFPNYSSELNVNALELDDSALYLCASSSPGLNTQYFGPGTRLTVL.

Only a few counts were recorded for this clonotype. The rearrangement links TRBV9 to TRBJ2-1; possibly TRBD2 for D (6 bases). Germline V gene data show CDR1 as SGDLS and CDR2 as YYNGEE. The CDR3 spans 17 residues. V was trimmed by 4 bases and J by 0 bases, leaving 17 bases between them. CDR3 region: CASSPPEGRGSYNEQFF. The CDR3 DNA sequence: TGTGCCAGCAGCCCCCCCGAAGGGCGGGGCTCCTACAATGAGCAGTTCTTC.

Only one count was recorded for this clonotype. V and J are TRBV19 and TRBJ2-1; D is perhaps TRBD1 (6 bases). Trimming left V 5 bases short and J 2 bases short, with 22 bases between. From germline, CDR1 is LNHDA and CDR2 SQIVND (reference sequence). The CDR3 contains 18 residues. CDR3 sequence reads: CASSARDQGSYAYNEQFF. The CDR3 DNA follows: TGTGCCAGTAGTGCCCGTGACCAGGGGTCCTATGCCTACAATGAGCAGTTCTTC.

The V and J genes are TRBV28 and TRBJ2-1; 8 nucleotides agree with TRBD2. This CDR3 has 14 residues. V trimming: 6 bases; J trimming: 3 bases; junction bases outside the gene matches: 4. Germline-derived CDR1 and CDR2 are MDHEN and SYDVKM. The CDR3 region has the DNA TGTGCCAGCAGCCAAGCGGGGGTCTACAATGAGCAGTTCTTC. This translates into CASSQAGVYNEQFF.

With respect to this clonotype: Mismatch with germline at one junction end may stem from a read error. The V gene is TRBV5-1, the J gene TRBJ2-7; 7 bases map to TRBD1. Per germline, CDR1 SGHRS and CDR2 YFSETQ. This CDR3 is built from 16 residues. The CDR3 DNA reads TGTGCCAGCAGCCTAGGACAGGAGAAAGGATCCTACGAGCAGTACTTC. Translation: CASSLGQEKGSYEQYF.

This clonotype occurred a few times. The chain employs TRBV7-2 and TRBJ2-2; tentatively, D is TRBD1 or TRBD2 (6 bases each). CDR1 SGHTA and CDR2 FQGNSA come from the germline V gene. The CDR3 is 17 amino acids. Trimming left V 4 bases short and J 3 bases short, with 18 bases between. CDR3 DNA: TGTGCCAGCAGCTGGTGGTCCCCGGGGGCGGACACCGGGGAGCTGTTTTTT. It specifies CASSWWSPGADTGELFF.

This clonotype was seen only a few times. The chain is built from TRBV13 and TRBJ1-1; possibly TRBD1 for D (6 bases). This CDR3 is built from 14 residues. Trimming stripped 5 bases from V and 5 bases from J, with 15 bases between. Germline CDR1 is PRHDT and CDR2 is FYEKMQ (reference sequence). CDR3 protein: CASSLGTGLTEAFF. The CDR3 DNA follows: TGTGCCAGCAGCCTGGGTACAGGGTTGACTGAAGCTTTCTTT.

The chain links TRBV5-1 to TRBJ2-5, with TRBD1 matching 9 bases. V was pared by 5 bases and J by 2 bases, with 10 bases of the junction left unmatched. This CDR3 contains 16 residues. Germline V gene data show CDR1 as SGHRS and CDR2 as YFSETQ. This CDR3 is CASSEGQGRRQETQYF. The CDR3 DNA reads TGCGCCAGCAGTGAGGGACAGGGTCGTCGGCAAGAGACCCAGTACTTC.

V and J are TRBV7-6 and TRBJ2-1; 13 positions match TRBD2. V lost 5 bases to trimming and J lost 9 bases; unmatched junction nucleotides: 16. The germline gives CDR1 SGHVS, CDR2 FNYEAQ. This CDR3 comprises 18 residues. Here the CDR3 DNA reads TGTGCCAGCAGCCGACGGACTAGCGGGAGAGTCGGGGGGGGTGAGCAGTTCTTC. Its translation: CASSRRTSGRVGGGEQFF. Complete variable domain (other parts from reference TRBV7-6 and TRBJ2-1): GAGVSQSPRYKVTKRGQDVALRCDPISGHVSLYWYRQALGQGPEFLTYFNYEAQQDKSGLPNDRFSAERPEGSISTLTIQRTEQRDSAMYRCASSRRTSGRVGGGEQFFGPGTRLTVL.

This clonotype showed up just a few times. This rearrangement joins TRBV12-5 to TRBJ1-1; D ambiguous. The germline V gene encodes CDR1 LGHNT and CDR2 FRNRAP. V dropped 3 bases and J dropped 6 bases, with 8 bases sitting between them. The CDR3 length is 12 residues. The CDR3 protein is CASGLVGSEAFF. As DNA, the CDR3 is TGTGCTAGTGGTTTAGTGGGCTCTGAAGCTTTCTTT. The full variable domain, with the rest looked up from reference TRBV12-5 and TRBJ1-1, is DARVTQTPRHKVTEMGQEVTMRCQPILGHNTVFWYRQTMMQGLELLAYFRNRAPLDDSGMPKDRFSAEMPDATLATLKIQPSEPRDSAVYFCASGLVGSEAFFGQGTRLTVV.